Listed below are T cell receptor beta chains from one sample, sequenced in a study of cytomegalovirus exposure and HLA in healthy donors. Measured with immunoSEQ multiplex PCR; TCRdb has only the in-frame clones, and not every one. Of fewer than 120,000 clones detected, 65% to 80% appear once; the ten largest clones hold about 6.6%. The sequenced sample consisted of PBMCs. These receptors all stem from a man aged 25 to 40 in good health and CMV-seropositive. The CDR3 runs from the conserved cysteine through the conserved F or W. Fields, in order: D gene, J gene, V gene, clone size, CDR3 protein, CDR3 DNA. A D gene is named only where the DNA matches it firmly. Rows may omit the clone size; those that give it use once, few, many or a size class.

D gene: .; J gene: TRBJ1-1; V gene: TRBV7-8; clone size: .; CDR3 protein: CASSKRLLNTEAFF; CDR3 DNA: TGTGCCAGCAGTAAACGACTCCTGAACACTGAAGCTTTCTTT
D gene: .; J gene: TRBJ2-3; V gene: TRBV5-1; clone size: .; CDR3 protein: CASSLTPSATDTQYF; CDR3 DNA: TGCGCCAGCAGCTTGACACCTAGCGCAACAGATACGCAGTATTTT
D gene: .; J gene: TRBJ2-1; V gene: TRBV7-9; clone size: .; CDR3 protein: CASSSRTASPSSYNEQFF; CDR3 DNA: TGTGCCAGCAGCTCACGGACAGCTAGCCCGAGCTCCTACAATGAGCAGTTCTTC
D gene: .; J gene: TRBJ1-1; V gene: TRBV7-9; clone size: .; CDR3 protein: CASSSLGDTEAFF; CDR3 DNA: TGTGCCAGCAGCTCGCTCGGGGACACTGAAGCTTTCTTT
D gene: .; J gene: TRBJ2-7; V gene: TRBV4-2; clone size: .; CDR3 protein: CASSQVATRESYEQYF; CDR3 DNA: TGTGCCAGCAGCCAAGTCGCTACACGGGAGTCCTACGAGCAGTACTTC
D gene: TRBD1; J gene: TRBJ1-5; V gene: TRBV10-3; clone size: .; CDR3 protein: CATTQGGVFQPQHF; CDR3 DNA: TGTGCCACCACCCAGGGGGGAGTTTTTCAGCCCCAGCATTTT
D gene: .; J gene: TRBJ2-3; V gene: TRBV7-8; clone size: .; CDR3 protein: CASSLAGASTDTQYF; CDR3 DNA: TGTGCCAGCAGCTTAGCGGGGGCCAGCACAGATACGCAGTATTTT
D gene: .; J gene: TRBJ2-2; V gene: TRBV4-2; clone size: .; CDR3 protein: CASSQISFANTGELFF; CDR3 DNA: TGTGCCAGCAGCCAAATATCCTTTGCGAACACCGGGGAGCTGTTTTTT
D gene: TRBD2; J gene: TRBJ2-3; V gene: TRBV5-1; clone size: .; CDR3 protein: CASSSLAPDTQYF; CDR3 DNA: TGCGCCAGCAGCTCACTAGCGCCAGATACGCAGTATTTT
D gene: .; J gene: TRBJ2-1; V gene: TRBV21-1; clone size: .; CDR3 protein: CASNEAGGSYNEQFF; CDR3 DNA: TGTGCCAGCAATGAGGCGGGGGGCTCCTACAATGAGCAGTTCTTC
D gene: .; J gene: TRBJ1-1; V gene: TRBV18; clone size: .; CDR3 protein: CASSGTSGTEAFF; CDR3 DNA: TGTGCCAGCTCAGGGACATCGGGCACTGAAGCTTTCTTT
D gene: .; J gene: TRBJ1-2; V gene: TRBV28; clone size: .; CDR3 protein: CASSLKTGRHYGYTF; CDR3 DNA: TGTGCCAGCAGTTTAAAGACAGGAAGACACTATGGCTACACCTTC
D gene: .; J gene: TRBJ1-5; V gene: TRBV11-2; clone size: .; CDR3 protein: CASSFTDNSNQPQHF; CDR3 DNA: TGTGCCAGCAGCTTCACAGACAATAGCAATCAGCCCCAGCATTTT
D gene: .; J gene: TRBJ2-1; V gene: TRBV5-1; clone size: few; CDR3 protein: CASSLEGWGEEQFF; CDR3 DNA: TGCGCCAGCAGCTTGGAGGGGTGGGGGGAAGAGCAGTTCTTC
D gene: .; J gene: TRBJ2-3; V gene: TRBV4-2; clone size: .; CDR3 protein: CASSQEGTPNRDTQYF; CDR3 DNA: TGTGCCAGCAGCCAAGAGGGGACTCCCAATAGGGATACGCAGTATTTT
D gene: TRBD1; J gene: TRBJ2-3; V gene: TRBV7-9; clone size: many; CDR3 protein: CASSLAPGGRTDTQYF; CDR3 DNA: TGTGCCAGCAGCTTAGCCCCAGGGGGCCGCACAGATACGCAGTATTTT
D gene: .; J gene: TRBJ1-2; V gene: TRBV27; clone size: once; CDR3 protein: CASSSTVNYGYTF; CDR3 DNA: TGTGCCAGCAGCTCGACAGTTAACTATGGCTACACCTTC
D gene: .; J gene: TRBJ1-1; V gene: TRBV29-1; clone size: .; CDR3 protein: CSVDRFGGNTEAFF; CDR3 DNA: TGCAGCGTCGATCGTTTTGGGGGCAACACTGAAGCTTTCTTT
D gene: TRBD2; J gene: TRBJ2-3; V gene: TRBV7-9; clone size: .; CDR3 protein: CASISASGVDTQYF; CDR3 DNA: TGTGCCAGCATCTCGGCTAGCGGGGTGGATACGCAGTATTTT
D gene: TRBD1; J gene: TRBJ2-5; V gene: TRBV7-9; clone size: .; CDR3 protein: CASSLAERDRQETQYF; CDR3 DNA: TGTGCCAGCAGCTTAGCAGAAAGGGACAGACAAGAGACCCAGTACTTC
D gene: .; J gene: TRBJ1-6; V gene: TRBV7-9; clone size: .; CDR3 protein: CASSLEQYNSPLHF; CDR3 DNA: TGTGCCAGCAGCTTAGAACAGTATAATTCCCCCCTCCACTTT
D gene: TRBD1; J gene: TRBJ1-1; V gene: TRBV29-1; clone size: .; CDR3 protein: CSVRQGLNTEAFF; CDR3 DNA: TGCAGCGTTAGACAGGGGTTGAACACTGAAGCTTTCTTT
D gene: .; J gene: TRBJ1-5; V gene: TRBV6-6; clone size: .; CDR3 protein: CASSYEAGAGQPQHF; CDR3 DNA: TGTGCCAGCAGTTACGAGGCGGGGGCGGGTCAGCCCCAGCATTTT
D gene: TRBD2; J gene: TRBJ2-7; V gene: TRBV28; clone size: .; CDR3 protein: CASSFVAGVGEQYF; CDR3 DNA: TGTGCCAGCAGTTTTGTGGCGGGGGTAGGCGAGCAGTACTTC
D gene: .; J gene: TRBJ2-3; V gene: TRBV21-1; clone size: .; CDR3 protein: CASSKGNTTDTQYF; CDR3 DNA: TGTGCCAGCAGCAAAGGAAACACCACAGATACGCAGTATTTT
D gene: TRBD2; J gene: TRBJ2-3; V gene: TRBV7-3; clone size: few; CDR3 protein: CASSFIGGAVDTQYF; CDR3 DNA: TGTGCCAGCAGCTTTATCGGGGGGGCGGTAGATACGCAGTATTTT
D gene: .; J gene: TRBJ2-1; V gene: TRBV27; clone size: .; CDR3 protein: CASARVSDNEQFF; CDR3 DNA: TGTGCCAGCGCCCGTGTATCGGACAATGAGCAGTTCTTC
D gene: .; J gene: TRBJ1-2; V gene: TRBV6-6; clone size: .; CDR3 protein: CASSYSGEPYYGYTF; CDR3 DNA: TGTGCCAGCAGTTACTCAGGGGAACCCTACTATGGCTACACCTTC
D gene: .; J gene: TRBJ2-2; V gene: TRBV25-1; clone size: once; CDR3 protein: CASSDRNTGELFF; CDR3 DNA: TGTGCCAGCAGTGACAGGAACACCGGGGAGCTGTTTTTT
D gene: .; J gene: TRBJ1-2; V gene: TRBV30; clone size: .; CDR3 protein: CAYRTPNYGYTF; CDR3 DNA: TGTGCCTACAGGACCCCTAACTATGGCTACACCTTC
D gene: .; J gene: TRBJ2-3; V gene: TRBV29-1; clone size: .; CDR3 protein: CSVGTSSFADTQYF; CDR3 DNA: TGCAGCGTTGGGACTTCCTCTTTCGCAGATACGCAGTATTTT
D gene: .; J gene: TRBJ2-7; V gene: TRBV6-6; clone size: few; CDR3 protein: CASSNGQFYEQYF; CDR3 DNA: TGTGCCAGCAGTAACGGACAGTTCTACGAGCAGTACTTC